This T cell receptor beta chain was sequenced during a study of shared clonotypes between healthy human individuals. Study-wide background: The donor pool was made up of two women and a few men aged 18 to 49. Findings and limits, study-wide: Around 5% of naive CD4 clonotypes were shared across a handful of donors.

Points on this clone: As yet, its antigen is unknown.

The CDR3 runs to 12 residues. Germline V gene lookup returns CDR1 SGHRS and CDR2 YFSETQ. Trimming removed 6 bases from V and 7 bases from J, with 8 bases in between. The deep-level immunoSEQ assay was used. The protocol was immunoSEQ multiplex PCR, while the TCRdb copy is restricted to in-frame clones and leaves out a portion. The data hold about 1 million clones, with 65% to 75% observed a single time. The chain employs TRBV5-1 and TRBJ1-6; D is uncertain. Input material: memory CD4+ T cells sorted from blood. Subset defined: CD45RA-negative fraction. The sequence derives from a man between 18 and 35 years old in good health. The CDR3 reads CASMGINSPLHF. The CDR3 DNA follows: TGCGCCAGCATGGGCATAAATTCACCCCTCCACTTT. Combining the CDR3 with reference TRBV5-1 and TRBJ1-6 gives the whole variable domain KAGVTQTPRYLIKTRGQQVTLSCSPISGHRSVSWYQQTPGQGLQFLFEYFSETQRNKGNFPGRFSGRQFSNSRSEMNVSTLELGDSALYLCASMGINSPLHFGNGTRLTVT.